The 26 T cell receptor beta chains listed next were all sequenced from one sample in a study of blood T cell repertoires in COVID-19 (dated by TCRdb to about 2020). Library construction relied on the immunoSEQ multiplex PCR assay. TCRdb obtained this table from immuneACCESS and retained in-frame rearrangements with V and J assigned. These tables miss some clones; where compared with another copy, unresolved V genes account for less than half of the shortfall, and the remainder is unexplained. Here the sample has tens of thousands of clones; 80% to 85% occur a single time. The top ten clonotypes cover 13% to 15% of the sample. The sequencing input was peripheral blood. The receptor set was obtained from a human donor with acute or convalescent COVID-19. The donor label of this sample is uncertain.

The sample holds one count of this clone. V and J are TRBV4-3 and TRBJ1-2; no definite D call. Between the trimmed V and J ends, which lost 0 bases and 4 bases, there was a span of 9 bases. Looked up from germline, CDR1 is LGHNA and CDR2 is YSLEER. The CDR3 runs 14 residues. CDR3 sequence: CASSQEGGSYGYTF. CDR3 sequence (DNA): TGCGCCAGCAGCCAAGAGGGAGGATCCTATGGCTACACCTTC.

This chain links TRBV7-2 with TRBJ2-1; 11 bases match TRBD2. With V trimmed by 2 bases and J by 0 bases, 6 bases remained unmatched. Germline V lookup: CDR1 SGHTA, CDR2 FQGNSA. The CDR3 contains 18 residues. CDR3 region: CASSLTASGGPSYNEQFF. CDR3 in DNA: TGTGCCAGCAGCTTAACGGCTAGCGGGGGGCCCTCCTACAATGAGCAGTTCTTC. The full variable domain, rest sourced from reference TRBV7-2 and TRBJ2-1, is GAGVSQSPSNKVTEKGKDVELRCDPISGHTALYWYRQSLGQGLEFLIYFQGNSAPDKSGLPSDRFSAERTGGSVSTLTIQRTQQEDSAVYLCASSLTASGGPSYNEQFFGPGTRLTVL.

This chain joins TRBV11-2 and TRBJ2-5; a possible D gene is TRBD2 (6 bases). Between the trimmed V and J ends, which lost 6 bases and 4 bases, there was a span of 18 bases. CDR1 is SGHAT, CDR2 FQNNGV, per germline. This CDR3 contains 15 residues. The CDR3 region is CASSLNNGRIETQYF. Here the CDR3 DNA reads TGTGCCAGCAGTCTCAACAACGGGAGAATAGAGACCCAGTACTTC.

The chain couples TRBV27 to TRBJ2-3; 11 bases line up with TRBD2. This CDR3 spans 16 amino acids. After removal of 2 bases from V and 4 bases from J, the junction contained 5 bases not matched to a gene. Germline V CDR1 and CDR2: MNHEY, SMNVEV (reference sequence). This CDR3 is CASSLVTSGVADTQYF. CDR3 nucleotide sequence: TGTGCCAGCAGTTTAGTGACTAGCGGGGTAGCAGATACGCAGTATTTT.

V usage is TRBV6-2 or TRBV6-3 and J usage is TRBJ2-1; 14 bases fit TRBD2. Trimming took 4 bases from V and 0 from J; bases not matched to a gene: 11. Looked up from germline, CDR1 is MNHEY and CDR2 is SVGEGT. There are 20 residues in the CDR3. The CDR3 protein is CASSFSWTSGGSSSYNEQFF. As DNA, the CDR3 is TGTGCCAGCAGTTTCTCCTGGACTAGCGGGGGGAGTAGCTCCTACAATGAGCAGTTCTTC.

The V gene is TRBV29-1, the J gene TRBJ1-5; 7 positions agree with TRBD1. Trimming removed 7 bases from V and 5 bases from J; junction bases left unmatched: 8. The CDR3 totals 13 residues. CDR1 SQVTM and CDR2 ANQGSEA come from the germline V gene. This chain's CDR3 is CSAREQGDQPQHF. Written as DNA, the CDR3 is TGCAGCGCCCGGGAGCAGGGGGATCAGCCCCAGCATTTT.

There are a few counts of this clone. This chain connects TRBV10-3 to TRBJ2-5; 11 bases align to TRBD1. V shed 6 bases and J 0 bases; nucleotides not matched to a gene: 3. The CDR3 is 15 residues long. The germline V gene has CDR1 ENHRY and CDR2 SYGVKD. DNA for the CDR3: TGTGCCATCAGCCGGGACAGGGGGTACCAAGAGACCCAGTACTTC. Translation: CAISRDRGYQETQYF.

The chain has TRBV3-1 (or the pseudogene TRBV3-2) and TRBJ2-7; 11 nucleotides agree with TRBD2. After removal of 5 bases from V and 0 bases from J, the junction contained 3 bases not matched to a gene. The CDR3 totals 15 residues. CDR1 is LGHDT, CDR2 YNNKEL, per germline (reference sequence). The CDR3 DNA follows: TGTGCCAGCAGCAATAGCGGGAGGGGCTCCTACGAGCAGTACTTC. Protein sequence: CASSNSGRGSYEQYF.

The rearrangement joins TRBV7-8 to TRBJ1-1; D gene ambiguous. V was pared by 1 base and J by 5 bases, with 20 bases between. CDR1 and CDR2 from the germline V gene are SGHVS and FQNEAQ. The CDR3 loop spans 17 amino acids. For the CDR3, the DNA is TGTGCCAGCAGCTTAGAAGGCGTCTTTTTGGGCGGGACTGAAGCTTTCTTT. This translates into CASSLEGVFLGGTEAFF.

CDR3 amino acids: CASSLFRGPEAFF. CDR3 DNA sequence: TGTGCCAGCAGTTTATTTCGAGGCCCTGAAGCTTTCTTT. The rearrangement uses TRBV28 and TRBJ1-1; D is unclear. This CDR3 comprises 13 residues. Between the trimmed V and J ends, which lost 1 base and 6 bases, there was a span of 9 bases. Germline values: CDR1 MDHEN, CDR2 SYDVKM.

This chain links TRBV12-3 or TRBV12-4 with TRBJ1-1, with D perhaps TRBD1 (5 bases). The V gene lost 1 base and the J gene lost 7 bases, with 10 bases spanning the gap. The CDR3 runs 13 residues. The CDR3 sequence: CASSLGGGFEAFF. In DNA form, the CDR3 reads TGTGCCAGCAGTTTAGGGGGGGGGTTTGAAGCTTTCTTT.

The CDR3 region has the DNA TGTGCCAGCAGTCTGTCAGTGAACACTGAAGCTTTCTTT. It codes for CASSLSVNTEAFF. The chain is built from TRBV12-3 or TRBV12-4 and TRBJ1-1; no clear D gene. The V end lost 5 bases, the J end lost 0 bases, and 7 bases lay between the germline ends. The CDR3 has 13 residues.

As DNA, the CDR3 is TGTGCCTGGATAAACAGGGAGCTCCCCTACTACGAGCAGTACTTC. This codes for CAWINRELPYYEQYF. V usage is TRBV30 and J usage is TRBJ2-7, with a possible D match to TRBD1 (6 bases). Germline loops: CDR1 GTSNPN, CDR2 SVGIG (reference sequence). CDR3 size: 15 residues. Trimming took off 4 bases at V and 3 bases at J, with 19 bases between the two ends.

The chain couples TRBV29-1 to TRBJ2-1, with 8 nucleotides matching TRBD2. The CDR3 runs to 11 residues. CDR1 and CDR2 (germline): SQVTM, ANQGSEA. V shed 8 bases, J shed 8 bases, and the junction held 5 bases outside the gene matches. CDR3 region: CSSKTSDEQFF. CDR3 nucleotide sequence: TGCAGCTCAAAGACTAGCGATGAGCAGTTCTTC.

This clone appeared a few times. V and J are TRBV6-5 and TRBJ2-7; 7 bases map to TRBD2. The CDR3 sequence is 15 residues long. The J segment lost 2 bases and the V segment lost 5 bases, leaving 9 bases of the junction unmatched. Germline values: CDR1 MNHEY, CDR2 SVGAGI. CDR3: CASSRTGGFPYEQYF. CDR3 DNA: TGTGCCAGCAGTCGAACGGGAGGTTTCCCCTACGAGCAGTACTTC.

The chain uses TRBV18 and TRBJ1-3; D not certain. Trimming removed 3 bases at V and 1 base at J, with 10 bases between. Germline assignment: CDR1 KGHSH and CDR2 LQKENI. CDR3 length equals 15 residues. The CDR3, as DNA: TGTGCCAGCTCACCTGTCCCAGGATCTGGAAACACCATATATTTT. It codes for CASSPVPGSGNTIYF.

This clone was found a few times. The V and J genes are TRBV19 and TRBJ1-1; possible D gene TRBD1, 5 bases. The CDR3 length is 14 residues. V dropped 7 bases and J dropped 2 bases, with 14 bases sitting between them. Germline V lookup: CDR1 LNHDA, CDR2 SQIVND (reference sequence). The CDR3 DNA sequence: TGTGCCAGTATCGAGGTCGGGGGTAACACTGAAGCTTTCTTT. Translated, it gives CASIEVGGNTEAFF.

The chain has TRBV30 and TRBJ1-1, with 7 bases lining up with TRBD1. The length of the CDR3 is 14 residues. Germline CDR1 GTSNPN, CDR2 SVGIG (reference sequence). V lost 0 bases, J lost 9 bases, and 10 bases stayed unmatched. Here the CDR3 DNA reads TGTGCCTGGAGTGTAAGAGACAGGGCGGCCAAAGCTTTCTTT. It specifies CAWSVRDRAAKAFF.

The chain employs TRBV6-2 or TRBV6-3 and TRBJ2-5, with 7 bases fitting TRBD1. CDR1 and CDR2 from the germline V gene are MNHEY and SVGEGT. J gave up 0 bases and V 4 bases, and 2 bases lay outside the gene matches. CDR3 length equals 14 residues. As DNA, the CDR3 is TGTGCCAGCAGTTCCGGACAGGACCAAGAGACCCAGTACTTC. Translated: CASSSGQDQETQYF.

V is TRBV6-2 or TRBV6-3 and J is TRBJ2-3, with 9 positions matching TRBD2. Trimming cost V 6 bases and J 2 bases; bases outside gene matches: 6. This CDR3 is built from 15 residues. Germline CDR1 MNHEY, CDR2 SVGEGT. This CDR3 reads CASSPSGVVTDTQYF. CDR3 sequence (DNA): TGTGCCAGCAGCCCTAGCGGGGTAGTCACAGATACGCAGTATTTT.

A remark on this clone: Within the sample, other DNA sequences also encode this same CDR3. The V gene is TRBV2, the J gene TRBJ2-1; D possibly corresponds to TRBD1 (6 bases). Trimming shortened V by 3 bases and J by 6 bases, and 6 bases separated the two germline ends. This CDR3 has 12 residues. The germline V gene encodes CDR1 SNHLY and CDR2 FYNNEI. CDR3 amino acids: CASSDRGNEQFF. In nucleotides, the CDR3 is TGTGCCAGCAGTGACAGGGGCAATGAGCAGTTCTTC.

This chain connects TRBV4-2 to TRBJ2-1; 12 positions agree with TRBD2. In germline, CDR1 is LGHNA, CDR2 YNFKEQ. CDR3 size: 17 residues. Trimming removed 1 base from V and 8 bases from J; junction bases left unmatched: 9. The CDR3 sequence: CASSQVKLAGGHDEQFF. CDR3 DNA sequence: TGTGCCAGCAGCCAAGTCAAGCTAGCGGGGGGGCACGATGAGCAGTTCTTC.

A single count supports this clone. The chain uses TRBV3-1 (or the pseudogene TRBV3-2) and TRBJ1-3; D possibly corresponds to TRBD1 (5 bases). The CDR3 runs 14 residues. V dropped 4 bases and J dropped 2 bases, with 9 bases sitting between them. Germline loops: CDR1 LGHDT, CDR2 YNNKEL (reference sequence). The CDR3 coding sequence is TGTGCCAGCAGCCCCCAAGGGGCTGGAAACACCATATATTTT. Protein product: CASSPQGAGNTIYF.

The chain employs TRBV4-2 and TRBJ1-1, with 9 positions matching TRBD1. Germline CDR1 is LGHNA and CDR2 is YNFKEQ. CDR3 size: 17 residues. The J segment lost 4 bases and the V segment lost 0 bases, leaving 9 bases of the junction unmatched. CDR3 sequence reads: CASSQEFSSTGGTEAFF. For the CDR3, the DNA is TGTGCCAGCAGCCAAGAATTTTCCTCGACAGGGGGCACTGAAGCTTTCTTT.

The chain is built from TRBV3-1 (or the pseudogene TRBV3-2) and TRBJ1-4; D ambiguous. Per germline, CDR1 LGHDT and CDR2 YNNKEL (reference sequence). This CDR3 region has 14 residues. Between the trimmed V and J ends, which lost 5 bases and 7 bases, there was a span of 14 bases. CDR3 DNA: TGTGCCAGCAGCTCGGGTCGGGGAGGTGAAAAACTGTTTTTT. Protein sequence: CASSSGRGGEKLFF.

CDR3 in DNA: TGTGCCAGTAGTGGTCCGGGGTCACCCCTCCACTTT. It is translated as CASSGPGSPLHF. The chain employs TRBV19 and TRBJ1-6; no firm D call. V lost 5 bases, J lost 10 bases, and 9 bases lay in between. The CDR3 runs to 12 residues. CDR1 and CDR2 from the germline V gene are LNHDA and SQIVND (reference sequence).